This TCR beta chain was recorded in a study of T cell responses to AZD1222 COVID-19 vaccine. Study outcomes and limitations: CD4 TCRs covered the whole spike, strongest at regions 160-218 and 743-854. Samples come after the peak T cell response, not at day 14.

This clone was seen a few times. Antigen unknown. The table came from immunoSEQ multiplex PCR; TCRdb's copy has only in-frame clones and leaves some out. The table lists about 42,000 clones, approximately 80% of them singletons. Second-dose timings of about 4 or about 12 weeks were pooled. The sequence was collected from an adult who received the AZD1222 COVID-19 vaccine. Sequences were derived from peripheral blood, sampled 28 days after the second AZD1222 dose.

This CDR3 is CASSEVDSPLHF. The CDR3 DNA sequence: TGTGCCAGCAGTGAGGTCGATTCACCCCTCCACTTT. The gene calls are TRBV6-1 and TRBJ1-6; D remains unclear. Germline CDR1 and CDR2: MNHNS and SASEGT. The V end lost 3 bases, the J end lost 8 bases, and 5 bases lay between the germline ends. The CDR3 is 12 residues long.